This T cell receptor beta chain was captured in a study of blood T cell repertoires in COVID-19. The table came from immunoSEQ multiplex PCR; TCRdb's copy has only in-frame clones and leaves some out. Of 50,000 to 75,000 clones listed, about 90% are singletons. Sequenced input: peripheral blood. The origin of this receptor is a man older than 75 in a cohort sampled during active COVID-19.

DNA of the CDR3: TGCGCCAGCAGTAGAGACACTGAAGCTTTCTTT. Its translation is CASSRDTEAFF. The V call is TRBV10-2, the J call TRBJ1-1, with no clear D. CDR3 length: 11 residues. Germline CDR1 WSHSY, CDR2 SAAADI. Trimming removed 5 bases from V and 3 bases from J, with 4 bases in between.